This T cell receptor (beta chain) was documented in a study of blood T cell repertoires in COVID-19. As handled by the study authors: Researchers report that nucleated cell counts were estimated from reference gene primer amplification. Profiling relied on immunoSEQ multiplex PCR, and the TCRdb table lists in-frame clones only, not all of them. V and J calls plus clone size are reproduced from that table; the DNA served to infer D and trimming. The table records 90,000 to 100,000 clones, 65% to 85% of them present only once. Germline lookup yields CDR1 LNHDA and CDR2 SQIVND (reference sequence). Trimming removed 6 bases from V and 6 bases from J; junction bases left unmatched: 6. This CDR3 comprises 15 residues.

The clonotype comes from a woman over 75 with acute or convalescent COVID-19. The chain has TRBV19 and TRBJ1-4; 11 bases are shared with TRBD1. Sequencing used peripheral blood. For the CDR3, the DNA is TGTGCCAGTAGAGGACAGGGGGCAGGAGATGAAAAACTGTTTTTT. Translating gives CASRGQGAGDEKLFF.